This T cell receptor beta chain comes out of a study of T cell changes during pregnancy in multiple sclerosis. The V gene's germline CDR1 is SNHLY and CDR2 FYNNEI. The J segment lost 4 bases and the V segment lost 4 bases, leaving 5 bases of the junction unmatched. This CDR3 spans 14 amino acids. Here immunoSEQ multiplex PCR was the method, and the copy in TCRdb shows in-frame clones only, minus some. This table has tens of thousands of clones, about 89% appearing once. The chain is built from TRBV2 and TRBJ2-7, with TRBD2 matching 9 bases. The input for sequencing was peripheral blood, taken in the second trimester of pregnancy. This TCR derives from a female donor with multiple sclerosis, enrolled in a pregnancy study. The CDR3 sequence is CASSAPGLAYEQYF. In DNA form, the CDR3 reads TGTGCCAGCAGTGCTCCGGGACTAGCTTACGAGCAGTACTTC.